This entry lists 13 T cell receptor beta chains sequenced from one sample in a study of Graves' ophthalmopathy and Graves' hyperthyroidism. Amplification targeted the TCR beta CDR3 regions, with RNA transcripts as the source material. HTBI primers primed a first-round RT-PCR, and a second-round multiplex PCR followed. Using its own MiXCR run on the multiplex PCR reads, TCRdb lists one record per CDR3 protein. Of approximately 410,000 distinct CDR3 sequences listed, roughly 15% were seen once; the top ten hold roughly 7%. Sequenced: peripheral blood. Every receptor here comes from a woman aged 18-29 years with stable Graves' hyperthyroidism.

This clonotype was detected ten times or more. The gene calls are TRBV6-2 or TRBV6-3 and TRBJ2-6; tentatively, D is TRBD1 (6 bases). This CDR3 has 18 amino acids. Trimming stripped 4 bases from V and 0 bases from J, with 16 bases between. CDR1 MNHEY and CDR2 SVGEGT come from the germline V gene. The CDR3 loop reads CASSSSRQAHSGANVLTF. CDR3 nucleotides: TGTGCCAGCAGTTCATCCCGACAGGCCCACTCTGGGGCCAACGTCCTGACTTTC.

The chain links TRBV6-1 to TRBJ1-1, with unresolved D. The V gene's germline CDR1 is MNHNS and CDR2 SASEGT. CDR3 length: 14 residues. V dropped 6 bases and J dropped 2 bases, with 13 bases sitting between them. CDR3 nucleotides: TGTGCCAGCAGAGGAATGCGAGACAACACTGAAGCTTTCTTT. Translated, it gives CASRGMRDNTEAFF.

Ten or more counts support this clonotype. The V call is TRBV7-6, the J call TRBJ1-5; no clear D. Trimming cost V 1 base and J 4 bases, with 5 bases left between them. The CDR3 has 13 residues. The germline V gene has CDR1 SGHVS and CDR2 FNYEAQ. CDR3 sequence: CASSLEANQPQHF. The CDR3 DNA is TGTGCCAGCAGCTTAGAGGCAAATCAGCCCCAGCATTTT.

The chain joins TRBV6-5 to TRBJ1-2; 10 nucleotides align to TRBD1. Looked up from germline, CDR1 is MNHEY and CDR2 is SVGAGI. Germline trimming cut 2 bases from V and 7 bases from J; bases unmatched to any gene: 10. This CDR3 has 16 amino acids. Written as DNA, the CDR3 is TGTGCCAGCAGTTACGGGGGTTCGGGACAGGGGCTTGGCTACACCTTC. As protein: CASSYGGSGQGLGYTF.

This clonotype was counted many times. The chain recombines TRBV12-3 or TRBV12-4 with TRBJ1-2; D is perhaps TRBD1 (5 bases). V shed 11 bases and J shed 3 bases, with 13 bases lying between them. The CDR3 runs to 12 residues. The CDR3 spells CASEGTDYGYTF. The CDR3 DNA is TGTGCCTCCGAGGGGACGGACTATGGCTACACCTTC.

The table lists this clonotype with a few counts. This CDR3 reads CASSFSGGALDTQYF. The DNA for the CDR3 is TGCGCCAGCAGCTTCAGCGGGGGGGCCTTAGATACGCAGTATTTT. The chain carries TRBV5-1 and TRBJ2-3; 10 bases line up with TRBD2. The CDR3 covers 15 residues. The germline V gene has CDR1 SGHRS and CDR2 YFSETQ. V lost 2 bases, J lost 5 bases, and 5 bases stayed unmatched.

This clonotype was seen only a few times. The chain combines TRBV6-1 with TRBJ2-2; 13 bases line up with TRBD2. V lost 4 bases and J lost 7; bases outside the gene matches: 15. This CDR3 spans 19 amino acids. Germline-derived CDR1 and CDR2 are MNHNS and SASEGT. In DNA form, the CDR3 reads TGTGCCAGCAGTGCCCGGGAAAGACTAGCGGGGGGCCGCAGCGGGGAGCTGTTTTTT. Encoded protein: CASSARERLAGGRSGELFF.

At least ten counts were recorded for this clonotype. CDR3 region: CASSFGVTNTGELFF. CDR3 bases: TGTGCCAGCAGCTTCGGGGTTACGAACACCGGGGAGCTGTTTTTT. The chain recombines TRBV5-6 with TRBJ2-2; D is possibly TRBD2 (5 bases). The CDR3 has 15 amino acids. Germline CDR1 and CDR2: SGHDT and YYEEEE. V gave up 2 bases and J gave up 0 bases, with 8 bases separating them.

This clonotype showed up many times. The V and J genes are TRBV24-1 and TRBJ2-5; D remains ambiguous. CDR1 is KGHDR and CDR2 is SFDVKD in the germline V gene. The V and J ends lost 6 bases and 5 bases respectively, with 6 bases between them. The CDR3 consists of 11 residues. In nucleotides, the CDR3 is TGTGCCACCAGTCAGGAGGAGACCCAGTACTTC. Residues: CATSQEETQYF.

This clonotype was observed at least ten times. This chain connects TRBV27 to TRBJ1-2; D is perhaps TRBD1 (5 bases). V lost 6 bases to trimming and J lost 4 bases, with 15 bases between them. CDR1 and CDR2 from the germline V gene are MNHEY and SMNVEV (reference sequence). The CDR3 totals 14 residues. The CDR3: CASSLREGVYGYTF. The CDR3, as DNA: TGTGCCAGCAGCCTTCGGGAAGGGGTCTATGGCTACACCTTC.

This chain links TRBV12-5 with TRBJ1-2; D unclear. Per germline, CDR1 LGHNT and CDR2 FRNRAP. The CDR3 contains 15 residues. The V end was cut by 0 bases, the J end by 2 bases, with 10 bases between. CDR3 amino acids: CASGLVRLQNYGYTF. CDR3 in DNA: TGTGCTAGTGGTTTGGTACGTCTACAGAACTATGGCTACACCTTC. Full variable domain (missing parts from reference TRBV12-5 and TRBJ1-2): DARVTQTPRHKVTEMGQEVTMRCQPILGHNTVFWYRQTMMQGLELLAYFRNRAPLDDSGMPKDRFSAEMPDATLATLKIQPSEPRDSAVYFCASGLVRLQNYGYTFGSGTRLTVV.

CDR3 in DNA: TGCGCCAGCAGTCCCTCCGGGGTTCCCACTGAAGCTTTCTTT. It translates to CASSPSGVPTEAFF. The chain links TRBV10-1 to TRBJ1-1; D call uncertain. Trimming pared 5 bases from V and 4 bases from J, leaving 14 bases between. Looked up from germline, CDR1 is WNHNN and CDR2 is SYGVQD (reference sequence). CDR3 length: 14 amino acids.

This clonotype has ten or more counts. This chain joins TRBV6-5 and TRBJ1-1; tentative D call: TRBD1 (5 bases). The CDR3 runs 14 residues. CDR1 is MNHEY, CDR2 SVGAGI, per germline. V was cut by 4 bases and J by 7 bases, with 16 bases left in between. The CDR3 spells CASSFHSRDGEAFF. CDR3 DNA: TGTGCCAGCAGTTTCCACTCCCGGGACGGTGAAGCTTTCTTT.